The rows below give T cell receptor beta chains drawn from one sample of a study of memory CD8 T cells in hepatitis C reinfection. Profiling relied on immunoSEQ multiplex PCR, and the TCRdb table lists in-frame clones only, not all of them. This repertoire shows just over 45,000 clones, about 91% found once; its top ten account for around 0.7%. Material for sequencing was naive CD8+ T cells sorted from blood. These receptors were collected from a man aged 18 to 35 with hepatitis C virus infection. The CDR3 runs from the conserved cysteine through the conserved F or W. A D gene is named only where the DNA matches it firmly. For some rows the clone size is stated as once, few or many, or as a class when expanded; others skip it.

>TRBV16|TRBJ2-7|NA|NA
CASSQDSSEQYF
TGTGCCAGCAGCCAGGACAGTTCCGAGCAGTACTTC
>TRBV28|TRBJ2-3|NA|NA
CASGGTGSTDTQYF
TGTGCCAGCGGGGGAACAGGGTCTACAGATACGCAGTATTTT
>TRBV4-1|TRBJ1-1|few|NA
CASSQVSVNTEAFF
TGCGCCAGCAGCCAAGTGTCGGTGAACACTGAAGCTTTCTTT
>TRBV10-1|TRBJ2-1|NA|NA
CASSDQGSYNEQFF
TGCGCCAGCAGTGACCAGGGCTCCTACAATGAGCAGTTCTTC
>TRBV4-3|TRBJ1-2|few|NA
CASSPLADSFLGGYGYTF
TGCGCCAGCAGCCCACTGGCCGATTCTTTCCTGGGGGGCTATGGCTACACCTTC
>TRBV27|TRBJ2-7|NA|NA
CASTRPKEAEQYF
TGTGCCAGCACCCGACCAAAGGAGGCCGAGCAGTACTTC
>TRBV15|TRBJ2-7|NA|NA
CATSINPAESSYEQYF
TGTGCCACCAGCATCAATCCAGCGGAGAGCTCCTACGAGCAGTACTTC
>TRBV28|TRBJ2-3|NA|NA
CASSLGSGGLDTQYF
TGTGCCAGCAGTTTGGGTAGCGGTGGACTAGATACGCAGTATTTT
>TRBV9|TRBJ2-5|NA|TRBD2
CASSPRTSGGETQYF
TGTGCCAGCAGCCCAAGGACTAGCGGGGGAGAGACCCAGTACTTC
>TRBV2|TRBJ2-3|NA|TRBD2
CASSEALAGEAGFTDTQYF
TGTGCCAGCAGTGAGGCCCTGGCGGGAGAGGCGGGTTTCACAGATACGCAGTATTTT